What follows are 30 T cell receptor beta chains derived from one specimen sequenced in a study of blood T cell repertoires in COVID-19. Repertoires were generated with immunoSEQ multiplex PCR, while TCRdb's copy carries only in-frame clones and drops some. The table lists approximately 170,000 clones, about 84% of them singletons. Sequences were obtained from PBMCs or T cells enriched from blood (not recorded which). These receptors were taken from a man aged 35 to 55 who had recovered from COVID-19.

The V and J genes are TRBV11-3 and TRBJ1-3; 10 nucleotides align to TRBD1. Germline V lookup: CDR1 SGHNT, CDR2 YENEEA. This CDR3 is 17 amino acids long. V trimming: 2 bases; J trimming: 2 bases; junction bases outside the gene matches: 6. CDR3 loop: CASSLIGGQGAGNTIYF. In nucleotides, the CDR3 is TGTGCCAGCAGCTTAATAGGAGGACAGGGGGCTGGAAACACCATATATTTT.

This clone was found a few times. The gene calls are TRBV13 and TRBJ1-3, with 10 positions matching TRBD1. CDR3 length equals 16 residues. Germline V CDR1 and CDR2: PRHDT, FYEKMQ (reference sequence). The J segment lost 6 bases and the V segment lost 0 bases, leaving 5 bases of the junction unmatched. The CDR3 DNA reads TGTGCCAGCAGCTTAGGCCGCGGGACAGGGGTAAACACCATATATTTT. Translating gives CASSLGRGTGVNTIYF.

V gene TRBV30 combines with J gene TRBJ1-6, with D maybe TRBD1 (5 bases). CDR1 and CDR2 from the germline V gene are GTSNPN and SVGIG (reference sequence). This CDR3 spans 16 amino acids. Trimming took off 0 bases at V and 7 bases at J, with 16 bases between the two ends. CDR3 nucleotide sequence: TGTGCCTGGAGTGTACGAATGCAGGGCCGAAATTCACCCCTCCACTTT. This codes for CAWSVRMQGRNSPLHF. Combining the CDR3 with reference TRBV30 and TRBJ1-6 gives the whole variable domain SQTIHQWPATLVQPVGSPLSLECTVEGTSNPNLYWYRQAAGRGLQLLFYSVGIGQISSEVPQNLSASRPQDRQFILSSKKLLLSDSGFYLCAWSVRMQGRNSPLHFGNGTRLTVT.

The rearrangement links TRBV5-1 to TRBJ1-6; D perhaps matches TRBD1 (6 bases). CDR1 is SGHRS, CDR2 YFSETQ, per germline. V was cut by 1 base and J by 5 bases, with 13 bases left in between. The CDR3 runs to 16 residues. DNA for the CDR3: TGCGCCAGCAGCTTGTCCACGGCAGGGGATAATTCACCCCTCCACTTT. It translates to CASSLSTAGDNSPLHF. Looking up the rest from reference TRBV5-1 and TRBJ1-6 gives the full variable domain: KAGVTQTPRYLIKTRGQQVTLSCSPISGHRSVSWYQQTPGQGLQFLFEYFSETQRNKGNFPGRFSGRQFSNSRSEMNVSTLELGDSALYLCASSLSTAGDNSPLHFGNGTRLTVT.

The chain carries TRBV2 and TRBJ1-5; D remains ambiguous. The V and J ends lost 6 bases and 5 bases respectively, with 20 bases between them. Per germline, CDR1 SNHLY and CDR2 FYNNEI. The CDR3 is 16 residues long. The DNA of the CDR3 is TGTGCCAGCAGGGAGACCCATATGGTTGCCGATCAGCCCCAGCATTTT. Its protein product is CASRETHMVADQPQHF.

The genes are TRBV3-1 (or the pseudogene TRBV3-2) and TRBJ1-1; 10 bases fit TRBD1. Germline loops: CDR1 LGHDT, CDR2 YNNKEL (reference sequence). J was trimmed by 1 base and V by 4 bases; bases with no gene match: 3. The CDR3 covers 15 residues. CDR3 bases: TGTGCCAGCAGCCTTTGGGACAGGGGGAACACTGAAGCTTTCTTT. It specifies CASSLWDRGNTEAFF.

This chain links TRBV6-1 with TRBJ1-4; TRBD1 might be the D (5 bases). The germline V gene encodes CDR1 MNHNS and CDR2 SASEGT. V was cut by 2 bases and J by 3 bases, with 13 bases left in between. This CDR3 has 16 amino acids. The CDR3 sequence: CASSETSGVANEKLFF. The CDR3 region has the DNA TGTGCCAGCAGTGAAACCTCGGGGGTCGCTAATGAAAAACTGTTTTTT.

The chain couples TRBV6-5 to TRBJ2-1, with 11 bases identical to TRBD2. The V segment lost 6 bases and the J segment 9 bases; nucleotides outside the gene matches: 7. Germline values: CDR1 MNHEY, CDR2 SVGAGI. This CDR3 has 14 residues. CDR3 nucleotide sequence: TGTGCCAGCAGCCTTAGCGGGGGGGCCGCTGAGCAGTTCTTC. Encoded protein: CASSLSGGAAEQFF.

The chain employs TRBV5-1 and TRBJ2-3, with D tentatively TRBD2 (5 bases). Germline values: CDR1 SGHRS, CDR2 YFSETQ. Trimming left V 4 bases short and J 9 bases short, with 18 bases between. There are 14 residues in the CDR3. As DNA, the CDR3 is TGCGCCAGCAGCCGCGGACTGGTACTTGAAACGCAGTATTTT. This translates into CASSRGLVLETQYF.

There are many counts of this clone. The CDR3 coding sequence is TGTGCCTGGAGTTTGGGACAGGGGCGGTCTGGCTACACCTTC. Its translation is CAWSLGQGRSGYTF. The chain is built from TRBV30 and TRBJ1-2; the match to TRBD1 covers 10 bases. This CDR3 is built from 14 residues. J was trimmed by 7 bases and V by 2 bases; bases with no gene match: 7. Germline V gives CDR1 GTSNPN, CDR2 SVGIG (reference sequence).

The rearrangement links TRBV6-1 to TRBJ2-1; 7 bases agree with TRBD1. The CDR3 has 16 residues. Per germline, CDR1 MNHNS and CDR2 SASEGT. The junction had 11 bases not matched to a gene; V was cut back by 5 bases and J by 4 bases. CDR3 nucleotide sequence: TGTGCCAGCAGTCAAGAACCGGGACAGTTTTACAATGAGCAGTTCTTC. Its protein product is CASSQEPGQFYNEQFF.

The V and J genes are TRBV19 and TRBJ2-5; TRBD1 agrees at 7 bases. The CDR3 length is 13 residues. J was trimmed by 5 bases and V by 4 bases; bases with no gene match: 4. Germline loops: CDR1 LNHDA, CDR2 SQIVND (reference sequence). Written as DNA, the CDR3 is TGTGCCAGTAGTACGACAGGGACGGAGACCCAGTACTTC. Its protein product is CASSTTGTETQYF.

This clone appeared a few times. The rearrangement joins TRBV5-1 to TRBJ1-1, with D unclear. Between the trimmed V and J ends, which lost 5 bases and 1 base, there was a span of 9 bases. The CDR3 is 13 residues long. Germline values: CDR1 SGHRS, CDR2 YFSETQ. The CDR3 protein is CASRSVPNTEAFF. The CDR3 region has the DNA TGCGCCAGCAGATCGGTCCCGAACACTGAAGCTTTCTTT.

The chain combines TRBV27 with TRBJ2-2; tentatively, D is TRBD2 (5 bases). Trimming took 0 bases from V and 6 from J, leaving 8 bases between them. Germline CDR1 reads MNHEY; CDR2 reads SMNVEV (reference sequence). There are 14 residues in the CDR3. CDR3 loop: CASSLSAGAGELFF. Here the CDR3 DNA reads TGTGCCAGCAGTTTATCGGCGGGTGCCGGGGAGCTGTTTTTT.

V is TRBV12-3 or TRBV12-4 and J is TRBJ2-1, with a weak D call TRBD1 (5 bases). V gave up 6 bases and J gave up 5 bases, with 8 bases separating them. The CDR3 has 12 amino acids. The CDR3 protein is CASRPTDNEQFF. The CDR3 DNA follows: TGTGCCAGCAGACCGACAGACAATGAGCAGTTCTTC.

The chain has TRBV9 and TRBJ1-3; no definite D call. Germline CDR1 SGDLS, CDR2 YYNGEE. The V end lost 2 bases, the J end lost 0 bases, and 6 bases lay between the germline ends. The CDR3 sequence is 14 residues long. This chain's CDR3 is CASSVESSGNTIYF. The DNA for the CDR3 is TGTGCCAGCAGCGTGGAGAGCTCTGGAAACACCATATATTTT.

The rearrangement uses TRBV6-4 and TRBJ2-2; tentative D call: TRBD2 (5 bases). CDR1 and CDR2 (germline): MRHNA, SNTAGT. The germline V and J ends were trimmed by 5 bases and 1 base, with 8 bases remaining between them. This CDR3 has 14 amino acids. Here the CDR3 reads CASSLAENTGELFF. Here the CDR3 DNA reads TGTGCCAGCAGTCTAGCAGAGAACACCGGGGAGCTGTTTTTT.

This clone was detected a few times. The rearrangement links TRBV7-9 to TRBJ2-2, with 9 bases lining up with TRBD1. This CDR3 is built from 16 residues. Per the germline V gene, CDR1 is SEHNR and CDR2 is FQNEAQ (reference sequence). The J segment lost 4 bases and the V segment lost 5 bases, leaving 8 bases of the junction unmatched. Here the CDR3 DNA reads TGTGCCAGCAGCCTACGGACAGGGGTGCGCACCGGGGAGCTGTTTTTT. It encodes CASSLRTGVRTGELFF.

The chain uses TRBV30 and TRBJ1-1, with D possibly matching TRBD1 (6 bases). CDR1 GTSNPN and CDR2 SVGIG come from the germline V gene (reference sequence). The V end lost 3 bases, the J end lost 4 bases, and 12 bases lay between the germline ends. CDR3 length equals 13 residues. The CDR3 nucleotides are TGTGCCTGGAGGAAGGACAGTATCACTGAAGCTTTCTTT. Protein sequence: CAWRKDSITEAFF.

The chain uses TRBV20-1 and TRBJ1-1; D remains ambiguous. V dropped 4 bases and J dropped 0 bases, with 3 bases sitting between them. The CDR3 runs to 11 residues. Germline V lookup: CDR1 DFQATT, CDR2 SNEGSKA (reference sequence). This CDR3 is CSATMNTEAFF. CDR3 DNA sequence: TGCAGTGCTACCATGAACACTGAAGCTTTCTTT.

CDR3 residues: CAWSRQALKEKLFF. The CDR3 DNA follows: TGTGCCTGGAGTAGGCAGGCCTTGAAAGAAAAACTGTTTTTT. This chain links TRBV30 with TRBJ1-4, with unresolved D. The CDR3 covers 14 residues. Germline V gives CDR1 GTSNPN, CDR2 SVGIG (reference sequence). V dropped 2 bases and J dropped 8 bases, with 15 bases sitting between them.

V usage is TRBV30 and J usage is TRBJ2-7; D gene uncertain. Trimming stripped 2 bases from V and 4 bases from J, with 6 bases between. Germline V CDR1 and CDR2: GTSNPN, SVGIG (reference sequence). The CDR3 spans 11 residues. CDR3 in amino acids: CAWSLEYEQYF. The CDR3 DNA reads TGTGCCTGGAGTCTCGAGTACGAGCAGTACTTC.

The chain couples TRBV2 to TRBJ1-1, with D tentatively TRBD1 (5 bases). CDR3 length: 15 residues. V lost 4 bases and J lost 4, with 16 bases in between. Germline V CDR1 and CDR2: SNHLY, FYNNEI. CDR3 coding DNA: TGTGCCAGCAGTGGTCGGCAGGGTAAGACCACTGAAGCTTTCTTT. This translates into CASSGRQGKTTEAFF.

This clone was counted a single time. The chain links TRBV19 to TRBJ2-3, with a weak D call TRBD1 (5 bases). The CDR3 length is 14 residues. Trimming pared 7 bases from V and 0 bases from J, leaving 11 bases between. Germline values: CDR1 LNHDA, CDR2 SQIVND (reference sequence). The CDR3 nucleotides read TGTGCCAGTAAGGACACCTCTAGCACAGATACGCAGTATTTT. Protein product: CASKDTSSTDTQYF.

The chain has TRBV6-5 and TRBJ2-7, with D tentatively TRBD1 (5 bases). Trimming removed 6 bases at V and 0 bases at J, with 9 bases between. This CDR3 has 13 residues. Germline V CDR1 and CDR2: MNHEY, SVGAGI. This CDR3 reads CASRGGHSYEQYF. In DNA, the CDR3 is TGTGCCAGCAGGGGCGGACACTCCTACGAGCAGTACTTC.

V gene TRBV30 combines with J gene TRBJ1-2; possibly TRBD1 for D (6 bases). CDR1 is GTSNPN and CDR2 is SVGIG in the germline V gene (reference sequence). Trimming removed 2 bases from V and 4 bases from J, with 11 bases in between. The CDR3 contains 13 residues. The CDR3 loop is CAWSRGSGYGYTF. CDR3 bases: TGTGCCTGGAGTAGGGGGAGTGGCTATGGCTACACCTTC.

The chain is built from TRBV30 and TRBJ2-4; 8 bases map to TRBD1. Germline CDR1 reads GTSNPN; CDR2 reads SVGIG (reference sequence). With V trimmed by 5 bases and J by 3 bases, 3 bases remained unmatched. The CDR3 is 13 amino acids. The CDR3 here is CAWLQGVKNIQYF. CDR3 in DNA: TGTGCCTGGTTACAGGGGGTCAAAAACATTCAGTACTTC.

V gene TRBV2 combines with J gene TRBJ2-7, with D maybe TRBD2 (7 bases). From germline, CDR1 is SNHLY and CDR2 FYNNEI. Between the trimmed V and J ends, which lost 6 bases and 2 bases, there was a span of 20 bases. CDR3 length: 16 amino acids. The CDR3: CASSGEGDGPTYEQYV. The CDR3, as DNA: TGTGCCAGCAGCGGGGAGGGGGACGGCCCGACCTACGAGCAGTACGTC.

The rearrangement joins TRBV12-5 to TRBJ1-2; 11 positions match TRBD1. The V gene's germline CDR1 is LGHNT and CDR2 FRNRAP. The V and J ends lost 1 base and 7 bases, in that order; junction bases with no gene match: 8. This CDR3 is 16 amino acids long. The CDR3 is CASGLGTGGVKGGYTF. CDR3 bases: TGTGCTAGTGGTTTGGGGACAGGGGGCGTAAAAGGTGGCTACACCTTC.

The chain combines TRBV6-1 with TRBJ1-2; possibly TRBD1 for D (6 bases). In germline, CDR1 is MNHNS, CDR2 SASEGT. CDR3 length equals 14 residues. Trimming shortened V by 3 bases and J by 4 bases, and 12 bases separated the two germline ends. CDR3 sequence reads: CASSDGGSSYGYTF. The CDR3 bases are TGTGCCAGCAGTGATGGGGGCAGTAGCTATGGCTACACCTTC.